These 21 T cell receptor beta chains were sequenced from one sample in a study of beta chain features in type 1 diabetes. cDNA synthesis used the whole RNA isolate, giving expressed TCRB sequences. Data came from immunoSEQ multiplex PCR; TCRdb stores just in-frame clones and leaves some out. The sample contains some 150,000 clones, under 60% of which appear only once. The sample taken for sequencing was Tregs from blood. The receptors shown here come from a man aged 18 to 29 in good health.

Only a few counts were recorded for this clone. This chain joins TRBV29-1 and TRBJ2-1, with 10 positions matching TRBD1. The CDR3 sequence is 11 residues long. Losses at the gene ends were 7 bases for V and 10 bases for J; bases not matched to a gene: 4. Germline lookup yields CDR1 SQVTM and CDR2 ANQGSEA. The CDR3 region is CSAWDRGEQFF. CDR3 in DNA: TGCAGCGCTTGGGACAGGGGCGAGCAGTTCTTC.

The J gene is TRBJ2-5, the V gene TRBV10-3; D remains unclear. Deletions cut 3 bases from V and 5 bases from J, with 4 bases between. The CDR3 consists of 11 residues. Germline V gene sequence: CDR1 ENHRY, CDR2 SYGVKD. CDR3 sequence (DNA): TGTGCCATCAGTGATCCGGAGACCCAGTACTTC. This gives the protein CAISDPETQYF.

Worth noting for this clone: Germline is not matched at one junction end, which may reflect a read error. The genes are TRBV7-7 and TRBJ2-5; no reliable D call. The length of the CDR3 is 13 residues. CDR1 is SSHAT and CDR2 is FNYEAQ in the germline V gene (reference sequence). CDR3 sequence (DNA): TGTGCTAGCAGCGCCGTTGTAGTAGAGACCCAGTACTTC. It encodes CASSAVVVETQYF.

The DNA of the CDR3 is TGTGCCAGCAGCGTAGAAAATCAGGGGTTAGTCGGGCAGGGGAACACCGGGGAGCTGTTTTTT. It encodes CASSVENQGLVGQGNTGELFF. The V and J genes are TRBV9 and TRBJ2-2; possibly TRBD1 for D (6 bases). Looked up from germline, CDR1 is SGDLS and CDR2 is YYNGEE. The ends were cut back, 0 bases at V and 1 base at J, with 25 bases in the middle. The CDR3 extends over 21 amino acids.

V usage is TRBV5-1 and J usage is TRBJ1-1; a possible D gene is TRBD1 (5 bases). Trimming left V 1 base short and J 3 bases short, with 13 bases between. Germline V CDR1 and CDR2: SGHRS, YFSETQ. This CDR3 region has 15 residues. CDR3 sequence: CASSLSGGGDTEAFF. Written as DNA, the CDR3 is TGCGCCAGCAGCTTGTCCGGGGGAGGTGACACTGAAGCTTTCTTT.

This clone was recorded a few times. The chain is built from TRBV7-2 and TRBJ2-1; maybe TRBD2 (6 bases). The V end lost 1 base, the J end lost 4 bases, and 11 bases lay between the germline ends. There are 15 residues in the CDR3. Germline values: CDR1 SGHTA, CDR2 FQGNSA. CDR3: CASSLVRGVYNEQFF. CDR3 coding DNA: TGTGCCAGCAGCTTAGTTCGCGGGGTATACAATGAGCAGTTCTTC.

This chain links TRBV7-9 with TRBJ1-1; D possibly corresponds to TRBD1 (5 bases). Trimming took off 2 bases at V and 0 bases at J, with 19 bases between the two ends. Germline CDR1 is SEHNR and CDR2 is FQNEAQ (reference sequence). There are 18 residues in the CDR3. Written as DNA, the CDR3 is TGTGCCAGCAGCTTACTACCCATCCGTAAGGACATGAACACTGAAGCTTTCTTT. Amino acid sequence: CASSLLPIRKDMNTEAFF.

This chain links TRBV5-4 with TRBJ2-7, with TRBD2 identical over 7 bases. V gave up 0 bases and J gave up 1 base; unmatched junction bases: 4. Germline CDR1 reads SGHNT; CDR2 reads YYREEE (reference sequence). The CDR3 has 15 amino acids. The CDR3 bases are TGTGCCAGCAGCTTGGGTAGCGGGTCTTCCTACGAGCAGTACTTC. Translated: CASSLGSGSSYEQYF.

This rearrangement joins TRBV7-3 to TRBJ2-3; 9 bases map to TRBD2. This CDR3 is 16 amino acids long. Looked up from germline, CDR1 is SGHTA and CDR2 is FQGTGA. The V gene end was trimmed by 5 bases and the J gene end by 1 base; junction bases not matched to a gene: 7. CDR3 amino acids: CASSPTSGTRTDTQYF. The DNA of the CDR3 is TGTGCCAGCAGCCCGACTAGCGGAACTCGCACAGATACGCAGTATTTT.

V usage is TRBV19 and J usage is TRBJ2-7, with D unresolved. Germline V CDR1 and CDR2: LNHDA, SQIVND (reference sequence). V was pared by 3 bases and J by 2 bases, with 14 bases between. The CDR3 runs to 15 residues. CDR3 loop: CASSIVGRFPYEQYF. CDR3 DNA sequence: TGTGCCAGTAGTATCGTGGGCAGATTCCCCTACGAGCAGTACTTC.

For the CDR3, the DNA is TGTGCCAGCAGTCCCACTCGGCGGGAGGGATTATACGAGCAGTACTTC. It specifies CASSPTRREGLYEQYF. The chain couples TRBV6-6 to TRBJ2-5; TRBD2 matches 9 bases. The J call may be mistaken, given a closer DNA end match to TRBJ2-7. CDR1 MNHNY and CDR2 SVGAGI come from the germline V gene (reference sequence). This CDR3 is built from 16 residues.

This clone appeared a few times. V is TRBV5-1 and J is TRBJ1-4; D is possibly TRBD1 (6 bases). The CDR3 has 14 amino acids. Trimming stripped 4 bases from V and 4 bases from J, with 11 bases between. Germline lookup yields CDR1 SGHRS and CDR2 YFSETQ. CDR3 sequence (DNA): TGCGCCAGCAGCCAGGGGAGGGGTAATGAAAAACTGTTTTTT. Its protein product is CASSQGRGNEKLFF. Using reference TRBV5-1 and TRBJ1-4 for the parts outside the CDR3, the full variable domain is KAGVTQTPRYLIKTRGQQVTLSCSPISGHRSVSWYQQTPGQGLQFLFEYFSETQRNKGNFPGRFSGRQFSNSRSEMNVSTLELGDSALYLCASSQGRGNEKLFFGSGTQLSVL.

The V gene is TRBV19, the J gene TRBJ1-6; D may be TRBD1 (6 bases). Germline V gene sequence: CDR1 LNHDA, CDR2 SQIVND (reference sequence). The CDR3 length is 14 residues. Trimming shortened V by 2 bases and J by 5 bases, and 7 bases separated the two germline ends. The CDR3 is CASSIRQDNSPLHF. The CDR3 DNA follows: TGTGCCAGTAGTATACGACAGGATAATTCACCCCTCCACTTT. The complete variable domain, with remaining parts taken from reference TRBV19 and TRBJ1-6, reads DGGITQSPKYLFRKEGQNVTLSCEQNLNHDAMYWYRQDPGQGLRLIYYSQIVNDFQKGDIAEGYSVSREKKESFPLTVTSAQKNPTAFYLCASSIRQDNSPLHFGNGTRLTVT.

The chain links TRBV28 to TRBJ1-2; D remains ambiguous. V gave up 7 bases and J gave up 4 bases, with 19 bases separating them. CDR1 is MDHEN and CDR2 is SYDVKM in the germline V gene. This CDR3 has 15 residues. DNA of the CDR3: TGTGCCAGCACCCTCATATCCCCCCGGAGCTATGGCTACACCTTC. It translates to CASTLISPRSYGYTF.

CDR3 DNA: TGTGCCAGCAGCGGGACAATCAATCAGCCCCAGCATTTT. Translated: CASSGTINQPQHF. The chain employs TRBV7-2 and TRBJ1-5; weak D call: TRBD1 (6 bases). With 5 bases removed from V and 3 bases from J, the gap between germline ends came to 8 bases. This CDR3 is 13 amino acids long. From germline, CDR1 is SGHTA and CDR2 FQGNSA.

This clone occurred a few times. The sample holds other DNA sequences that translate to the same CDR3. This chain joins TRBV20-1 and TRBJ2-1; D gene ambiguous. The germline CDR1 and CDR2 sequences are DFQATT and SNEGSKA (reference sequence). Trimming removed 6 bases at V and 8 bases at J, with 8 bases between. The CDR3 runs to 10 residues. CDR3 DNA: TGCAGTGCGCTCCGGGATGAGCAGTTCTTC. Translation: CSALRDEQFF.

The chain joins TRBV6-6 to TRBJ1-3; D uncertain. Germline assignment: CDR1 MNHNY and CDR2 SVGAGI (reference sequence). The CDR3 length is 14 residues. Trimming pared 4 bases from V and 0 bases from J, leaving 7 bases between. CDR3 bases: TGTGCCAGCAGTTCACCGAGCTCTGGAAACACCATATATTTT. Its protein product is CASSSPSSGNTIYF.

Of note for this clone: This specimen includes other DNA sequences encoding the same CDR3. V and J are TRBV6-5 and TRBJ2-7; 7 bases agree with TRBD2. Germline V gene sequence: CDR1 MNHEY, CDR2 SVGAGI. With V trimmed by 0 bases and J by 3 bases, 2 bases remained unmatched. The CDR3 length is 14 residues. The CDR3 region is CASSYSRGSYEQYF. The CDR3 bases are TGTGCCAGCAGTTACTCGCGGGGGAGCTACGAGCAGTACTTC.

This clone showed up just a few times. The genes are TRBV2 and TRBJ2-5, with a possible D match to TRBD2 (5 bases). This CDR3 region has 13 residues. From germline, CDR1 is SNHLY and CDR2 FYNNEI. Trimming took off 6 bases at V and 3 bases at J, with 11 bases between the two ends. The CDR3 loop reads CASRGSSKETQYF. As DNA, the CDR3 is TGTGCCAGCAGGGGGAGTAGTAAAGAGACCCAGTACTTC.

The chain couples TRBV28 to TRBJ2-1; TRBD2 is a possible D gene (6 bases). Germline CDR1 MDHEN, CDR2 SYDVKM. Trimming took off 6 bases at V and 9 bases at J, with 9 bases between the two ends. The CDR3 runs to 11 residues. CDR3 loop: CASRRGGEQFF. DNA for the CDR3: TGTGCCAGCAGGAGGGGAGGTGAGCAGTTCTTC.

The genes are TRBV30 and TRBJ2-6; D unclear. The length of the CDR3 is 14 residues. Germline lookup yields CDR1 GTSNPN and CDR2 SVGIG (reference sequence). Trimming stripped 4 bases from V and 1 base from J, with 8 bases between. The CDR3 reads CAWTGPSGANVLTF. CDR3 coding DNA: TGTGCCTGGACAGGTCCATCTGGGGCCAACGTCCTGACTTTC.